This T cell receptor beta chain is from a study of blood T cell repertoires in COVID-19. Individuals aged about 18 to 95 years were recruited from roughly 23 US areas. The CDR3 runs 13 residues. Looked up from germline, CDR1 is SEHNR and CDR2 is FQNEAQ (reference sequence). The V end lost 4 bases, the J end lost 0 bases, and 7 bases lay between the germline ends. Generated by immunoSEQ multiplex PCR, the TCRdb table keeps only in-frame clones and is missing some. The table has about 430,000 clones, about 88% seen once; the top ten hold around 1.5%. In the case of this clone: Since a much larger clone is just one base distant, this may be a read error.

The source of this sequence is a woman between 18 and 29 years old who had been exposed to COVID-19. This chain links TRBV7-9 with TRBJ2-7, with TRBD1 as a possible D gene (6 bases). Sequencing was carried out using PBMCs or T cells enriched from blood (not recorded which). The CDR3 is CASSSDSSYEQYF. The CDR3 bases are TGTGCCAGCAGCTCGGACAGCTCCTACGAGCAGTACTTC.